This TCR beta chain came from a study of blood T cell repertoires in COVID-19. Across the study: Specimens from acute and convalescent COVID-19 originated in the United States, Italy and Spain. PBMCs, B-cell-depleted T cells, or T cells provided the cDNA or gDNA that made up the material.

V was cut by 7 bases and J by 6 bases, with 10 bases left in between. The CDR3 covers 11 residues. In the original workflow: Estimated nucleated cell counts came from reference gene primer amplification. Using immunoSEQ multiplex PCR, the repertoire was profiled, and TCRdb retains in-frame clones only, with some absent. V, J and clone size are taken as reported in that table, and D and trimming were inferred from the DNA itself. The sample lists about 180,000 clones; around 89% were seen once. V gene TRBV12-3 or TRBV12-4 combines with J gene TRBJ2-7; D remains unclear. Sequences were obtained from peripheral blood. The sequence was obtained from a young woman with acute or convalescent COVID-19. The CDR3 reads CASTQRGEQYF. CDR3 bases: TGTGCCAGCACCCAACGCGGCGAGCAGTACTTC.